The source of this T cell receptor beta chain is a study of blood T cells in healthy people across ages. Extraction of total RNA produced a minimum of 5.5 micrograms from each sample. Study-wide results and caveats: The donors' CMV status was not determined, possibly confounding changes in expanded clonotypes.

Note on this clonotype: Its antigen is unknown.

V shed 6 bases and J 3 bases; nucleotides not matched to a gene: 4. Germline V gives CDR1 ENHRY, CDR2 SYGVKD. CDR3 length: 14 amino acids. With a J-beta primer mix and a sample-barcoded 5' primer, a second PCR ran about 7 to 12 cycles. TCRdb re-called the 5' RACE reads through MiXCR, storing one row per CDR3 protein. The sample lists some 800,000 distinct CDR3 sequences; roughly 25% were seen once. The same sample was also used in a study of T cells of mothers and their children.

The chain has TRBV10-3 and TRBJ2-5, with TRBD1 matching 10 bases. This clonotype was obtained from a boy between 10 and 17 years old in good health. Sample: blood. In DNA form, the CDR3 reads TGTGCCATCAGCATGACAGGGGGCGAAGAGACCCAGTACTTC. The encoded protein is CAISMTGGEETQYF.